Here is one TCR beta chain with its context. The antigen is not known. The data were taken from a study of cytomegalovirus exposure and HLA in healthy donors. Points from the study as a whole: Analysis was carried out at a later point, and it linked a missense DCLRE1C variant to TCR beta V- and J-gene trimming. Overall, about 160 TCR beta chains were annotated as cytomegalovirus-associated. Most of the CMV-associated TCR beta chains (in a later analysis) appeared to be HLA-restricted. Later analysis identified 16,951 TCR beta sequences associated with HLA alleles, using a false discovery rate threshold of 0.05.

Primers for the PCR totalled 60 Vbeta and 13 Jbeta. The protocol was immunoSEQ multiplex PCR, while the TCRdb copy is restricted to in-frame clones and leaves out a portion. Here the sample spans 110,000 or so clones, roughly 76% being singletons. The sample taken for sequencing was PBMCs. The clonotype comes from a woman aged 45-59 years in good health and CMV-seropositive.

CDR3 residues: CASGLDEGPQHF. The DNA for the CDR3 is TGTGCCAGCGGCCTCGACGAGGGGCCCCAGCATTTT. This sequence joins TRBV9 and TRBJ1-5, with no clear D. There are 12 residues in the CDR3. The V gene lost 7 bases and the J gene lost 9 bases, with 14 bases spanning the gap. Germline CDR1 is SGDLS and CDR2 is YYNGEE.